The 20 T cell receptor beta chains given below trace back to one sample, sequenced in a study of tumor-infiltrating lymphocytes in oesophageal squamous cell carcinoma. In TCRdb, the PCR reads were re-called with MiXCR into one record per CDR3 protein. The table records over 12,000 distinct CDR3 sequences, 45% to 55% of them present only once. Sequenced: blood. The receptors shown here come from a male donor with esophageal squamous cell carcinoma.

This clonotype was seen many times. This chain's CDR3 is CASSLMTGGGWGEQYF. Written as DNA, the CDR3 is TGTGCCAGCAGTCTAATGACAGGGGGCGGTTGGGGCGAGCAGTACTTC. The V gene is TRBV12-3 or TRBV12-4, the J gene TRBJ2-7; 10 bases match TRBD1. Germline trimming cut 5 bases from V and 6 bases from J; bases unmatched to any gene: 13. This CDR3 is 16 amino acids long.

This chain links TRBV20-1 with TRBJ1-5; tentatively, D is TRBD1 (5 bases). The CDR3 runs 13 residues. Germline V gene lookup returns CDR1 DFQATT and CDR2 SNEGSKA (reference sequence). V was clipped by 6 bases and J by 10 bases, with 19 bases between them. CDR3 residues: CSASRDLGTPQHF. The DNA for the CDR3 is TGCAGTGCCTCCCGGGACTTGGGCACACCCCAGCATTTT.

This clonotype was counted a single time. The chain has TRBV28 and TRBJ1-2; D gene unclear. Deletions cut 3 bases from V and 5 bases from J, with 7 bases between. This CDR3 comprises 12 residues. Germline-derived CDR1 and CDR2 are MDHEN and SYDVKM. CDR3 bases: TGTGCCAGCAGTTTTGGAGCGTATGGCTACACCTTC. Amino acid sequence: CASSFGAYGYTF.

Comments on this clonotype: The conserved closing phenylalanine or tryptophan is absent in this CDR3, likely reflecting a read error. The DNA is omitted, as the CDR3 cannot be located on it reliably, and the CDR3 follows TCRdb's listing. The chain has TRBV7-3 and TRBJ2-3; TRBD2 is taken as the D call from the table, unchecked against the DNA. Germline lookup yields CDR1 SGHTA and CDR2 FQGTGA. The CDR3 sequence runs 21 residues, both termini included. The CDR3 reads CASSTSGGTSGGALNEQFFGP.

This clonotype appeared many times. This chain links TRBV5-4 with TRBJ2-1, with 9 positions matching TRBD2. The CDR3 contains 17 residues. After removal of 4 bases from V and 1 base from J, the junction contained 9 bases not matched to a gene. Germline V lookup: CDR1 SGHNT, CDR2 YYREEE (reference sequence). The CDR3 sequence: CASSVPTSGFSYNEQFF. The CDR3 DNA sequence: TGTGCCAGCAGCGTTCCGACTAGCGGTTTTTCCTACAATGAGCAGTTCTTC.

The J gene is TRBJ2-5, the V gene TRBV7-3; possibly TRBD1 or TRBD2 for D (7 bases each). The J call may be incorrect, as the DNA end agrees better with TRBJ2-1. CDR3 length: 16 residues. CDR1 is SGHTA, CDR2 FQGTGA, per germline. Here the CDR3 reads CASSVRGGSGYNEQFF. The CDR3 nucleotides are TGTGCCAGCAGCGTCAGGGGGGGAAGCGGATACAATGAGCAGTTCTTC.

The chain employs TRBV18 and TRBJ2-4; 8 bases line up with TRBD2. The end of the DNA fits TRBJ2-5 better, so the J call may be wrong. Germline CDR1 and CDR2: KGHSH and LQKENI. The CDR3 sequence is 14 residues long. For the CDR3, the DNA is TGTGCCAGCTCACTTCGGGAGGGCCAAGAGACCCAGTACTTC. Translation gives CASSLREGQETQYF.

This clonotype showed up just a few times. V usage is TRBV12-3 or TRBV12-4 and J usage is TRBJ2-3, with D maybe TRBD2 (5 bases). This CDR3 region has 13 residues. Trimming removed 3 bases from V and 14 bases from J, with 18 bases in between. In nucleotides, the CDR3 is TGTGCCAGCAGTTTCGTAGACACCGGGGAGCTGTATTTT. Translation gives CASSFVDTGELYF.

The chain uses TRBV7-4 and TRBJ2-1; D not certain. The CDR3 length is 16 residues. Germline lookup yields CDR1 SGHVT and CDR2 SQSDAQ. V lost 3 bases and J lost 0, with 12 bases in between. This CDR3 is CASSLLVPSSYNEQFF. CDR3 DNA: TGTGCCAGCAGCTTGTTAGTGCCGAGCTCCTACAATGAGCAGTTCTTC.

CDR3 DNA: TGCGCCAGCAGCTCGGGCTTCCAGTTCAACTACGAGCAGTACTTC. This encodes CASSSGFQFNYEQYF. This chain joins TRBV5-1 and TRBJ2-1; D gene uncertain. The DNA end is a closer match to TRBJ2-7, so the J assignment may be wrong. The CDR3 length is 15 residues. The V gene's germline CDR1 is SGHRS and CDR2 YFSETQ.

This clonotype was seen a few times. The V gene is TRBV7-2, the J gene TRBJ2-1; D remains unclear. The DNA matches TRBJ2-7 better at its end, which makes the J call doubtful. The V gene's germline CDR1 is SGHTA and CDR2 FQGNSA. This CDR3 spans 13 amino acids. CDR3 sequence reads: CASTGGDSYEQYF. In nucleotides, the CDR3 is TGTGCCAGCACGGGCGGAGACTCCTACGAGCAGTACTTC.

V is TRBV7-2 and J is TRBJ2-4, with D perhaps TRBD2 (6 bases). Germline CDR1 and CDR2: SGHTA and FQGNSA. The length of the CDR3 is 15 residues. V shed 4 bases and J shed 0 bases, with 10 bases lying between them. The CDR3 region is CASSYEGLAKNIQYF. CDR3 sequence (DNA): TGTGCCAGCAGCTATGAGGGACTAGCCAAAAACATTCAGTACTTC.

CDR3: CASSSESTGELFF. CDR3 bases: TGTGCCAGCAGCTCCGAAAGCACCGGGGAGCTGTTTTTT. This chain joins TRBV7-6 and TRBJ2-2; D unresolved. The germline V gene encodes CDR1 SGHVS and CDR2 FNYEAQ. The length of the CDR3 is 13 residues. Trimming removed 4 bases from V and 4 bases from J, with 7 bases in between.

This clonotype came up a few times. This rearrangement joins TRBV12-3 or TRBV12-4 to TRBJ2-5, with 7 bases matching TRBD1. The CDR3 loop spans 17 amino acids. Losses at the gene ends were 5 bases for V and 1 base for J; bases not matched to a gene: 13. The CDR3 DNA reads TGTGCCAGCAGTCAATACCGACAGGGATGGGGCCAAGAGACCCAGTACTTC. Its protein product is CASSQYRQGWGQETQYF.

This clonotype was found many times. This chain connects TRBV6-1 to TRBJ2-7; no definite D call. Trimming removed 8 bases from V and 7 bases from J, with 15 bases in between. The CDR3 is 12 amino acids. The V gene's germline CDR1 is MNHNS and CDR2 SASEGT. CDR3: CASEDRNNEQYF. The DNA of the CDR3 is TGTGCCAGCGAAGACCGAAACAATGAGCAGTACTTC.

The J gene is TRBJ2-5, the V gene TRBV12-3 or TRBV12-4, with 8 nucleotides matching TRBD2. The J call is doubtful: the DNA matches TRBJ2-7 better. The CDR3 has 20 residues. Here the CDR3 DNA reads TGTGCCAGCAGTTTAATACGGTCGGATCTTCTAGCGGGCCTCCCCTACGAGCAGTACTTC. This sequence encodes CASSLIRSDLLAGLPYEQYF.

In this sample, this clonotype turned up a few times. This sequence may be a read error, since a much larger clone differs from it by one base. CDR3 nucleotide sequence: TGTGCCAGCAGTCGACGAGACACCGGGGAGCTGTATTTT. Translated: CASSRRDTGELYF. This rearrangement joins TRBV28 to TRBJ2-3; maybe TRBD2 (5 bases). Looked up from germline, CDR1 is MDHEN and CDR2 is SYDVKM. The CDR3 runs to 13 residues. V lost 5 bases and J lost 14, with 20 bases in between.

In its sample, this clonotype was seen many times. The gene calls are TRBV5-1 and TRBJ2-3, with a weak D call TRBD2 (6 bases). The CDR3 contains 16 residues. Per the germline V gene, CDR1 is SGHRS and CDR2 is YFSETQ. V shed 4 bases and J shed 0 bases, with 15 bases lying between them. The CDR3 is CASSTAGRTSTDTQYF. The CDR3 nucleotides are TGCGCCAGCAGCACCGCGGGGAGGACTAGCACAGATACGCAGTATTTT.

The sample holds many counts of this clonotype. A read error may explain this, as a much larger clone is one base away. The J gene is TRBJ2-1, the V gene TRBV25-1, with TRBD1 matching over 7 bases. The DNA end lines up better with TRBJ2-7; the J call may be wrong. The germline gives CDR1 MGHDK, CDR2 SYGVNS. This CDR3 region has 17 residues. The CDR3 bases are TGTGCCAGCAGTGAGGACCACAGGGGTGACATGGACAATGAGCAGTACTTC. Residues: CASSEDHRGDMDNEQYF.

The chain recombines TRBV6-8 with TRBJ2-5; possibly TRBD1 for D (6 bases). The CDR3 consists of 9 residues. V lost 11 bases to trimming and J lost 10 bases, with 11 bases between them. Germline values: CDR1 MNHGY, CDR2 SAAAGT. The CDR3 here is CAVGTIQYF. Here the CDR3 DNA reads TGTGCCGTGGGGACAATCCAGTACTTC.